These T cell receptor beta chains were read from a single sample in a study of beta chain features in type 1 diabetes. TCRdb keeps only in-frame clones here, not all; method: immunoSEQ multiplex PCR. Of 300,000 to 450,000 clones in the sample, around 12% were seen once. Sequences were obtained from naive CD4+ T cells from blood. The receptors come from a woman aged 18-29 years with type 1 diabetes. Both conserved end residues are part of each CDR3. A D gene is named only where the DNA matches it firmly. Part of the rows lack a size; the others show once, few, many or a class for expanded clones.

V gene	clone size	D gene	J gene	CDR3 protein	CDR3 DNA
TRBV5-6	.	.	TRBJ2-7	CASSSTRVPYEQYF	TGTGCCAGCAGCTCTACTAGGGTTCCCTACGAGCAGTACTTC
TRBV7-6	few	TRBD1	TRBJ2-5	CASSGVQGLWETQYF	TGTGCCAGCAGCGGCGTACAGGGGCTATGGGAGACCCAGTACTTC
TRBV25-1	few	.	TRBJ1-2	CASSAPILAGGYTF	TGTGCCAGCAGTGCCCCGATACTCGCGGGAGGCTACACCTTC
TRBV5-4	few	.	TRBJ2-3	CAGTGRGVTDTQYF	TGTGCCGGCACGGGCAGGGGAGTCACAGATACGCAGTATTTT
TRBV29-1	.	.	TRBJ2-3	CSVDAEGTDTQYF	TGCAGCGTTGATGCCGAGGGCACAGATACGCAGTATTTT
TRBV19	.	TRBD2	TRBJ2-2	CASRVAGGTGELFF	TGTGCCAGTAGGGTAGCGGGGGGCACCGGGGAGCTGTTTTTT
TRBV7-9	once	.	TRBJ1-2	CASSDEGRGYGYTF	TGTGCCAGCAGCGACGAGGGCCGGGGCTATGGCTACACCTTC
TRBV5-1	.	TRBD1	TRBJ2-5	CASTKGTGARETQYF	TGCGCCAGCACCAAAGGGACAGGAGCTCGTGAGACCCAGTACTTC
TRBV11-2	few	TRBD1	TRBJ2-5	CASSRDRVVPYQETQYF	TGTGCCAGCAGCCGGGACAGGGTAGTGCCGTACCAAGAGACCCAGTACTTC
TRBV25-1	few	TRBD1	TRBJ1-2	CASSPGQNYGYTF	TGTGCCAGCAGCCCGGGACAGAACTATGGCTACACCTTC
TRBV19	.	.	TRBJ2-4	CASRPSPRDIQYF	TGTGCCAGTAGGCCATCCCCGAGGGACATTCAGTACTTC
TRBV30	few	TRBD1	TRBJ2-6	CAWDGQGSSGANVLTF	TGTGCCTGGGACGGACAGGGTAGCTCTGGGGCCAACGTCCTGACTTTC
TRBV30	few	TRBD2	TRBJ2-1	CAWSPGLASNEQFF	TGTGCCTGGAGTCCCGGACTAGCTTCGAATGAGCAGTTCTTC
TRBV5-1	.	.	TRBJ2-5	CASSLARTQETQYF	TGCGCCAGCAGCTTGGCTCGGACACAAGAGACCCAGTACTTC
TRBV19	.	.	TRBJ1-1	CASNPSKGRVITEAFF	TGTGCCAGTAATCCGTCAAAGGGCAGGGTAATCACTGAAGCTTTCTTT
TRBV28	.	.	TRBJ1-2	CASSSGVSGYTF	TGTGCCAGCAGCTCAGGGGTTTCAGGCTACACCTTC
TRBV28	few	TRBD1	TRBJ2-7	CASMGTGSYEQYF	TGTGCCAGCATGGGGACAGGCTCCTACGAGCAGTACTTC
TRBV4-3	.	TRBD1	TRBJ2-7	CASSQIRDRLYEQYF	TGCGCCAGCAGCCAGATTAGGGACAGACTCTACGAGCAGTACTTC
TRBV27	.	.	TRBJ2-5	CASSFLGRETQYF	TGTGCCAGCAGTTTTCTGGGGCGGGAGACCCAGTACTTC
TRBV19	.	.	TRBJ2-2	CASSRRDSYTGELFF	TGTGCCAGTAGTCGGAGGGACAGTTACACCGGGGAGCTGTTTTTT
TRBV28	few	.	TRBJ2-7	CASSLRVKSEQYF	TGTGCCAGCAGTTTGAGGGTGAAGAGCGAGCAGTACTTC
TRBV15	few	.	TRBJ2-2	CATSLLGGPGELFF	TGTGCCACCAGCCTACTAGGAGGTCCCGGGGAGCTGTTTTTT
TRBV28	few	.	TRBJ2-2	CASSLLTAGTGELFF	TGTGCCAGCAGTTTGTTGACTGCGGGCACCGGGGAGCTGTTTTTT
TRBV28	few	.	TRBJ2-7	CASSSLDSPYEQYF	TGTGCCAGCAGTTCCCTGGACAGCCCCTACGAGCAGTACTTC
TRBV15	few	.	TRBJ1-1	CATHQRENTEAFF	TGTGCCACCCACCAGAGGGAGAACACTGAAGCTTTCTTT
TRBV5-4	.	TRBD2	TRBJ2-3	CASSLGLAGSADTQYF	TGTGCCAGCAGCCTAGGACTAGCGGGAAGTGCAGATACGCAGTATTTT
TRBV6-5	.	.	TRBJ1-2	CASSSQRRNYGYTF	TGTGCCAGCAGTTCCCAGAGGAGAAACTATGGCTACACCTTC
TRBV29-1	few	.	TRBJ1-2	CSTYNSYGYTF	TGCAGCACGTATAACAGCTATGGCTACACCTTC
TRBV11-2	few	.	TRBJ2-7	CASSLRLGYEQYF	TGTGCCAGCAGCCTCCGACTAGGGTACGAGCAGTACTTC
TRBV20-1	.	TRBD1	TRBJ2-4	CSGDRGNIQYF	TGCAGTGGAGACAGGGGAAACATTCAGTACTTC
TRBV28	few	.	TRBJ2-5	CASSSPVETQYF	TGTGCCAGCAGCTCCCCCGTCGAGACCCAGTACTTC
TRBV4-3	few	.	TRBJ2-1	CASSQDPSLDNEQFF	TGCGCCAGCAGCCAAGACCCTAGCCTGGACAATGAGCAGTTCTTC
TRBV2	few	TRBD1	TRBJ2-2	CASSLQGVNTGELFF	TGTGCCAGCAGCCTACAGGGGGTTAACACCGGGGAGCTGTTTTTT
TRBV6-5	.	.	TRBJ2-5	CASSYSYEGTETQYF	TGTGCCAGCAGTTACTCGTATGAGGGAACGGAGACCCAGTACTTC
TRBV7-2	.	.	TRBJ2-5	CASSFNTQETQYF	TGTGCCAGCAGCTTTAACACCCAAGAGACCCAGTACTTC
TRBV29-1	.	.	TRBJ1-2	CSVTGNYGYTF	TGCAGCGTGACAGGCAACTATGGCTACACCTTC
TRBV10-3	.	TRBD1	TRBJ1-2	CAINSGQGMGYTF	TGTGCCATCAATTCTGGACAGGGGATGGGCTACACCTTC
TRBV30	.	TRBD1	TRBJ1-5	CAWEQGINQPQHF	TGTGCCTGGGAACAGGGGATAAATCAGCCCCAGCATTTT
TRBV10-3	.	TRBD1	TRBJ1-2	CAISEGQVYYGYTF	TGTGCCATCAGTGAGGGACAGGTCTACTATGGCTACACCTTC